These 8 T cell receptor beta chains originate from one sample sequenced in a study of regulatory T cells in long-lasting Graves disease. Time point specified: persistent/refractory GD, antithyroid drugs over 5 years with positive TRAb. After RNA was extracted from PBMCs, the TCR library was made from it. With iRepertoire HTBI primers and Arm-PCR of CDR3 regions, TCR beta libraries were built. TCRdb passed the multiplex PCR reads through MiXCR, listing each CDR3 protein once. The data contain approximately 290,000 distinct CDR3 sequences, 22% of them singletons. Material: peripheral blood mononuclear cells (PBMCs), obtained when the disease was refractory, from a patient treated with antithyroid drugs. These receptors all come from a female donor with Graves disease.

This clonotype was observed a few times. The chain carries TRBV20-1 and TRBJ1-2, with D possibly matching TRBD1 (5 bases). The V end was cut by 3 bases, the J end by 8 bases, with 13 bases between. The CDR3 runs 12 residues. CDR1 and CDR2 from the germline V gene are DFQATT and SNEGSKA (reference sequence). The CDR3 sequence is CSASPGPRGYTF. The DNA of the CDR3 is TGCAGTGCTAGTCCGGGACCTCGGGGCTACACCTTC.

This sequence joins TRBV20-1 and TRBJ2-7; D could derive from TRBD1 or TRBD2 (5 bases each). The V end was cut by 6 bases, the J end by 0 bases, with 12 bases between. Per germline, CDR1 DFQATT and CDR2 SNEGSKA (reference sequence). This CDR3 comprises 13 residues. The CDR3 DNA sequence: TGCAGTGCCAGACCGGGGACCTCCTACGAGCAGTACTTC. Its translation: CSARPGTSYEQYF.

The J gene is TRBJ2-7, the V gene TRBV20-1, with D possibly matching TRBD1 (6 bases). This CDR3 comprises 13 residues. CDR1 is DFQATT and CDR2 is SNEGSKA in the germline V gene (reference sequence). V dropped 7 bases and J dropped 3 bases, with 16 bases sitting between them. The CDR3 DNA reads TGCAGTGGTACCGGGACATCCTACTACGAGCAGTACTTC. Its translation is CSGTGTSYYEQYF.

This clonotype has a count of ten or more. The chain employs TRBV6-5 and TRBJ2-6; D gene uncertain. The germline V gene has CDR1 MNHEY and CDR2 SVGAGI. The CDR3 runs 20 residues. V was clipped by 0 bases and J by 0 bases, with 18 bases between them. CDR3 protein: CASSYSRARPVASGANVLTF. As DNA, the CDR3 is TGTGCCAGCAGTTACTCACGTGCCAGACCAGTGGCCTCTGGGGCCAACGTCCTGACTTTC.

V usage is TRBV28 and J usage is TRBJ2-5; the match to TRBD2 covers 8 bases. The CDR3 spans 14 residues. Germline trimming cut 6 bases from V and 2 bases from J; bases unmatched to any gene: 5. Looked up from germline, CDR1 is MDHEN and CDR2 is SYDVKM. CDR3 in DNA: TGTGCCAGCAGACCCTCGGGAGGGCAAGAGACCCAGTACTTC. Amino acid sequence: CASRPSGGQETQYF.

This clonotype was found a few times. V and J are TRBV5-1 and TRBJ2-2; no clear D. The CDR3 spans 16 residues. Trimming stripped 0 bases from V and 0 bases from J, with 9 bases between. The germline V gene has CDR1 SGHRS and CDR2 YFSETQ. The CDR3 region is CASSLAERANTGELFF. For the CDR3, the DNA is TGCGCCAGCAGCTTGGCCGAACGAGCGAACACCGGGGAGCTGTTTTTT.

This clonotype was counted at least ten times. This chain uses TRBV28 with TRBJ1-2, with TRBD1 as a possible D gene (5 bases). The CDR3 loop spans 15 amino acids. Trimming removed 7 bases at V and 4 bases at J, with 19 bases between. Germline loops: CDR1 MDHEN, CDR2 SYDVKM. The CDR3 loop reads CASKTRQTSLYGYTF. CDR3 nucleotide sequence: TGTGCCAGCAAGACCCGACAGACTAGCCTCTATGGCTACACCTTC.

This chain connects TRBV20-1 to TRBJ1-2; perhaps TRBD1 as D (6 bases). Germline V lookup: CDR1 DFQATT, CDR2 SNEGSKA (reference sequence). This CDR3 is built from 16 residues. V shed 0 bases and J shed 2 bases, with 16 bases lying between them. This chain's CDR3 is CSARDVGGQANYGYTF. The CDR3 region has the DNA TGCAGTGCTAGAGATGTTGGGGGACAAGCCAACTATGGCTACACCTTC.